This T cell receptor (beta chain) was profiled in a study of blood T cell repertoires in COVID-19. Study details: PBMCs, B-cell-depleted T cells, or T cells were the source of the cDNA or gDNA that made up the material.

Per germline, CDR1 SNHLY and CDR2 FYNNEI. This CDR3 region has 13 residues. Trimming removed 3 bases at V and 7 bases at J, with 12 bases between. For recovered donors of Cohort 3, there were two negative PCRs, clearance, or symptom resolution. Original data processing: Reference gene primer amplification in the assay estimated nucleated cell counts. Profiling relied on immunoSEQ multiplex PCR, and the TCRdb table lists in-frame clones only, not all of them. For V, J and clone size, that table is used; D and trimming come from the DNA. Seen here are about 170,000 clones, 70% to 90% observed once, and the top ten hold about 0.8%.

This TCR came from a woman in her late teens or twenties who had recovered from COVID-19. Input material: PBMCs or T cells enriched from blood (not recorded which). The chain combines TRBV2 with TRBJ2-5; D remains ambiguous. CDR3 nucleotide sequence: TGTGCCAGCAGTGATTTCCGCGGTGGGACCCAGTACTTC. This codes for CASSDFRGGTQYF.